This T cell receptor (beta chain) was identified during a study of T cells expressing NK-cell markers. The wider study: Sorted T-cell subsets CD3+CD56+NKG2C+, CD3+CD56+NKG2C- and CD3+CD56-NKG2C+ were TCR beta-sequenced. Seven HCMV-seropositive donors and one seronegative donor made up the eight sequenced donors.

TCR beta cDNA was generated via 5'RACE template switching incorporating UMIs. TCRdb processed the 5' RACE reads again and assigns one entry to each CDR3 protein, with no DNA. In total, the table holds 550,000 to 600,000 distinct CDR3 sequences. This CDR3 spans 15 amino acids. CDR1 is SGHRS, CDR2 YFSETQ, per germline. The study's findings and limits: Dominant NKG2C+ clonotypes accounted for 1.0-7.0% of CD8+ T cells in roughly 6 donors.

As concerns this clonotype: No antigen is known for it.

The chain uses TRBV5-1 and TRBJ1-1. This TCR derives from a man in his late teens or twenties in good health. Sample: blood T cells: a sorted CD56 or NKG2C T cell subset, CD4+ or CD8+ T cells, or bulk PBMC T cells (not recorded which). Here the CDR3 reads CASSREHGNEWGAFF.